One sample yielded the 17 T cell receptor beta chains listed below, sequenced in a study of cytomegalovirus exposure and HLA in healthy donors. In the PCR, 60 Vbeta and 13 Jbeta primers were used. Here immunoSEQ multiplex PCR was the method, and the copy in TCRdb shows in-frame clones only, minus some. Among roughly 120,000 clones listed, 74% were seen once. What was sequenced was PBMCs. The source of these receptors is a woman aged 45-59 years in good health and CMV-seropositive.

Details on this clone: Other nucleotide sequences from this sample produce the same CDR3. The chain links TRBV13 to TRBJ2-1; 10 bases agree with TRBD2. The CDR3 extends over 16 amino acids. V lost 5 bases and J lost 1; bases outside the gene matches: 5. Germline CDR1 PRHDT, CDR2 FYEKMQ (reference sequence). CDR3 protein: CASSTSGGGSYNEQFF. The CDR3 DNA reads TGTGCCAGCAGCACCAGCGGGGGGGGGTCCTACAATGAGCAGTTCTTC.

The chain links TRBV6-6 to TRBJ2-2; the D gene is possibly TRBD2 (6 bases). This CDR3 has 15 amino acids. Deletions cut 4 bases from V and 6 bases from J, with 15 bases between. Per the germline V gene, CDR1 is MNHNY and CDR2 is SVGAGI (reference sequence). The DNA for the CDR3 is TGTGCCAGCAGTTCCCAATCTGGAGGGCCCGGGGAGCTGTTTTTT. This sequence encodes CASSSQSGGPGELFF.

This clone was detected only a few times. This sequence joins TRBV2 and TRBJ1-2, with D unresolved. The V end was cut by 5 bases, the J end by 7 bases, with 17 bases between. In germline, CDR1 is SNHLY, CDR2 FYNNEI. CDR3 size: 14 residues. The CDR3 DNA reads TGTGCCAGCAGTACTGAGGGCCGAGGTGGTGGCTACACCTTC. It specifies CASSTEGRGGGYTF.

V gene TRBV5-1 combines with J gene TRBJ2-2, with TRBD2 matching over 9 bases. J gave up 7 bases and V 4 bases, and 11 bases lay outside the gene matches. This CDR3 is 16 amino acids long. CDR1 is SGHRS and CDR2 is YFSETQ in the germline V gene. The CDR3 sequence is CASSPGGTSNGGELFF. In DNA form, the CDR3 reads TGCGCCAGCAGCCCCGGGGGGACTAGCAACGGCGGGGAGCTGTTTTTT.

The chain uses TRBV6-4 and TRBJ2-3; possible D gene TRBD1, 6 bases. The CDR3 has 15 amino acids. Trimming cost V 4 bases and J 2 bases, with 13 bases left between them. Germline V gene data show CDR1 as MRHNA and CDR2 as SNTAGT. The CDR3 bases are TGTGCCAGCAGTGCCTTCCCAGGGGCCACAGATACGCAGTATTTT. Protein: CASSAFPGATDTQYF.

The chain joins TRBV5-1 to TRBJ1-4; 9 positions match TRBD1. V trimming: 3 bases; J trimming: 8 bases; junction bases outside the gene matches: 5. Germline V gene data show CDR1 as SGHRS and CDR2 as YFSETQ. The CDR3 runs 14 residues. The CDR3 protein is CASSSSGQGEKLFF. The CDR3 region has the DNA TGCGCCAGCAGCTCCAGCGGACAGGGGGAAAAACTGTTTTTT.

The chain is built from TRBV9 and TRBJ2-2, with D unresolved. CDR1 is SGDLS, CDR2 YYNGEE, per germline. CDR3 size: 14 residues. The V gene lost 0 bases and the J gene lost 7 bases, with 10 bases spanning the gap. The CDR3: CASSVASLVGELFF. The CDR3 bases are TGTGCCAGCAGCGTAGCCAGTTTGGTCGGGGAGCTGTTTTTT.

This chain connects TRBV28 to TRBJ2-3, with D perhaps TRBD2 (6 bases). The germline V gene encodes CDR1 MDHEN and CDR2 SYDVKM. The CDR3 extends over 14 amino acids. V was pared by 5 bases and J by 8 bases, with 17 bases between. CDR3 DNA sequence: TGTGCCAGCAGTGAGTGGACGGAGGGAGGTACGCAGTATTTT. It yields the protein CASSEWTEGGTQYF. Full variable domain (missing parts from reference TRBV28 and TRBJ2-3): DVKVTQSSRYLVKRTGEKVFLECVQDMDHENMFWYRQDPGLGLRLIYFSYDVKMKEKGDIPEGYSVSREKKERFSLILESASTNQTSMYLCASSEWTEGGTQYFGPGTRLTVL.

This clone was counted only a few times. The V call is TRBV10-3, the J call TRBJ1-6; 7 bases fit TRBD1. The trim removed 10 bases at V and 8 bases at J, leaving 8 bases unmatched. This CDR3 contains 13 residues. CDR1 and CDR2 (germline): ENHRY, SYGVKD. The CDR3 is CATRGEGDSPLHF. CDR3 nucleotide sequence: TGTGCCACCAGGGGGGAGGGGGATTCACCCCTCCACTTT.

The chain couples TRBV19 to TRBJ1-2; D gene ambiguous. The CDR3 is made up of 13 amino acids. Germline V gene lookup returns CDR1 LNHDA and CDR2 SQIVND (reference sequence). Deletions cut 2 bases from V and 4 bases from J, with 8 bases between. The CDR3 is CASSINNLYGYTF. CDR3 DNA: TGTGCCAGTAGTATAAACAACCTCTATGGCTACACCTTC.

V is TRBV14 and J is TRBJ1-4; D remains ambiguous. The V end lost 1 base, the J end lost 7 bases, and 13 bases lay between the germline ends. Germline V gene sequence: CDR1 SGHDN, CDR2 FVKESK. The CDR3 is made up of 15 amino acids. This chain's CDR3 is CASSQVRGGGEKLFF. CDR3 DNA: TGTGCCAGCAGCCAAGTTCGAGGAGGTGGTGAAAAACTGTTTTTT.

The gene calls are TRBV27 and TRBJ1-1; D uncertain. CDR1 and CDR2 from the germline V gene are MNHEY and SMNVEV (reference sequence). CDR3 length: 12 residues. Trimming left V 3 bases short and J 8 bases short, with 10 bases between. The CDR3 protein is CASSFGAGEAFF. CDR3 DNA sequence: TGTGCCAGCAGTTTCGGTGCGGGGGAAGCTTTCTTT.

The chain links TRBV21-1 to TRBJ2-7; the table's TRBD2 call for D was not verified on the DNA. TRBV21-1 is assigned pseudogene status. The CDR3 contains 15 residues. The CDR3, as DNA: TGTGCCAGCGTAACAAACCCAGAGGCGACCTACGAGCAGTACTTC. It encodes CASVTNPEATYEQYF.

The chain's CDR3 is CASSTRYEDTQYF. CDR3 DNA sequence: TGTGCCAGCAGCACCCGCTACGAAGATACGCAGTATTTT. The chain is built from TRBV7-9 and TRBJ2-3; D gene unclear. Germline lookup yields CDR1 SEHNR and CDR2 FQNEAQ (reference sequence). This CDR3 is built from 13 residues. The V end lost 5 bases, the J end lost 5 bases, and 11 bases lay between the germline ends.

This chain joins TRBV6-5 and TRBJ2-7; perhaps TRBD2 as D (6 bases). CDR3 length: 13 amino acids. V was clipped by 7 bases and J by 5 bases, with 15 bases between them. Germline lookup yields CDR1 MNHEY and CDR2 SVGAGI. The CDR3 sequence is CASNGPEGHEQYF. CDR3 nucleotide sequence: TGTGCCAGCAACGGACCGGAGGGCCACGAGCAGTACTTC.

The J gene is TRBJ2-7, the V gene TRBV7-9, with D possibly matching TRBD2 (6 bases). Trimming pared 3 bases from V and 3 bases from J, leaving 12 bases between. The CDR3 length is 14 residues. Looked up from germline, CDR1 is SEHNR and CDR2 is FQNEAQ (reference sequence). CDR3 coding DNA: TGTGCCAGCAGCTTTTTTACGCGGGACTACGAGCAGTACTTC. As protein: CASSFFTRDYEQYF.

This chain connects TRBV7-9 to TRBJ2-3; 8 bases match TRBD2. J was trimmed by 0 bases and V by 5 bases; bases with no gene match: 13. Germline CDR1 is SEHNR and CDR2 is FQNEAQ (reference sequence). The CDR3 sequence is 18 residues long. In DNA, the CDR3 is TGTGCCAGCAGCGGTGGGACTAGTCCGGGTTTTAGCACAGATACGCAGTATTTT. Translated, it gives CASSGGTSPGFSTDTQYF.